Below, 19 T cell receptor beta chains from the same sample are listed, as sequenced in a study of immune heterogeneity within non-small cell lung tumors. At 550 to 600 ng per sample, bulk tumor genomic DNA provided the template. Several biopsies were spaced far apart within each primary tumor and obtained as surgery took place. Patients underwent curative surgery for non-small cell lung cancer (untreated and newly diagnosed). The authors amplified TCR beta CDR3 by multiplex PCR with 32 V and 13 J primers. TCRdb independently ran MiXCR on the multiplex PCR reads; one entry per CDR3 protein. The sample contains 21,000 or so distinct CDR3 sequences, around 26% of which appear only once. Specimen: lung tumor tissue. Source of these receptors: a man aged 35-49 years with non-small cell lung cancer.

This clonotype was observed at least ten times. The genes are TRBV7-2 and TRBJ2-7; D perhaps matches TRBD2 (6 bases). Germline CDR1 SGHTA, CDR2 FQGNSA. V lost 6 bases to trimming and J lost 0 bases, with 15 bases between them. The CDR3 loop spans 15 amino acids. CDR3 bases: TGTGCCAGCAGGGTGACCGGGGGTCGCTCCTACGAGCAGTACTTC. This translates into CASRVTGGRSYEQYF.

The V call is TRBV6-1, the J call TRBJ1-2; TRBD1 matches at 8 bases. CDR1 is MNHNS and CDR2 is SASEGT in the germline V gene. The CDR3 loop spans 12 amino acids. Unmatched junction bases numbered 3, after V lost 5 bases and J lost 7 bases. The CDR3 region is CASSQQGVGYTF. As DNA, the CDR3 is TGTGCCAGCAGTCAACAGGGGGTTGGCTACACCTTC.

The chain couples TRBV2 to TRBJ2-3; D is undetermined. CDR1 is SNHLY and CDR2 is FYNNEI in the germline V gene. V was shortened by 6 bases and J by 2 bases, with 12 bases between the two germline ends. The CDR3 spans 14 residues. CDR3 nucleotides: TGTGCCAGCAGCCTGTACAGCAACACAGATACGCAGTATTTT. This translates into CASSLYSNTDTQYF.

This clonotype was detected many times. The gene calls are TRBV19 and TRBJ1-5; weak D call: TRBD1 (6 bases). CDR3 length equals 15 residues. The germline gives CDR1 LNHDA, CDR2 SQIVND (reference sequence). Trimming removed 9 bases at V and 4 bases at J, with 19 bases between. The CDR3, as DNA: TGTGCCAGCCAACAGGGCAGGAGCCTTAATCAGCCCCAGCATTTT. It specifies CASQQGRSLNQPQHF.

This clonotype came up many times. V and J are TRBV28 and TRBJ1-2; D gene ambiguous. The germline V and J ends were trimmed by 4 bases and 5 bases, with 2 bases remaining between them. There are 10 residues in the CDR3. Germline CDR1 reads MDHEN; CDR2 reads SYDVKM. This CDR3 reads CASSSYGYTF. Written as DNA, the CDR3 is TGTGCCAGCAGTTCTTATGGCTACACCTTC.

This clonotype occurred a few times. The chain links TRBV19 to TRBJ1-1; D call uncertain. V was cut by 7 bases and J by 4 bases, with 7 bases left in between. The CDR3 spans 11 residues. CDR1 is LNHDA, CDR2 SQIVND, per germline (reference sequence). The CDR3 DNA follows: TGTGCCAGTAAAGGGATCACTGAAGCTTTCTTT. This translates into CASKGITEAFF.

This clonotype came up many times. The gene calls are TRBV20-1 and TRBJ2-7; 10 bases align to TRBD2. CDR1 and CDR2 from the germline V gene are DFQATT and SNEGSKA (reference sequence). V was clipped by 6 bases and J by 2 bases; unmatched bases: 16. The CDR3 is made up of 17 amino acids. This chain's CDR3 is CSAPGGLAGVPTYEQYF. CDR3 DNA sequence: TGCAGTGCCCCTGGGGGGCTAGCGGGAGTCCCCACCTACGAGCAGTACTTC.

The sample holds one count of this clonotype. One base away lies a much larger clone, so this may be a sequencing read error. The chain has TRBV6-1 and TRBJ1-2; possible D gene TRBD1, 5 bases. There are 13 residues in the CDR3. Trimming took off 5 bases at V and 4 bases at J, with 11 bases between the two ends. The germline CDR1 and CDR2 sequences are MNHNS and SASEGT. The CDR3 loop reads CASSRTQGYGYTF. In DNA, the CDR3 is TGTGCCAGCAGTAGAACCCAGGGCTATGGCTACACCTTC.

A few counts support this clonotype. The V call is TRBV20-1, the J call TRBJ1-2, with 8 bases identical to TRBD1. Germline V gene lookup returns CDR1 DFQATT and CDR2 SNEGSKA (reference sequence). With V trimmed by 5 bases and J by 4 bases, 9 bases remained unmatched. This CDR3 region has 14 residues. As DNA, the CDR3 is TGCAGTGCTCCAGGGGGCTTCTGGTGCTATGGCTACACCTTC. It is translated as CSAPGGFWCYGYTF.

This clonotype was detected only a few times. The chain uses TRBV12-3 or TRBV12-4 and TRBJ2-1; D unresolved. This CDR3 spans 13 amino acids. Trimming left V 1 base short and J 10 bases short, with 11 bases between. CDR3 bases: TGTGCCAGCAGTTTAGTTTTGGATAGCGAGCAGTTCTTC. Protein product: CASSLVLDSEQFF.

This clonotype showed up just once. V gene TRBV18 combines with J gene TRBJ2-7, with TRBD1 matching over 7 bases. V dropped 5 bases and J dropped 2; count of bases not matched to a gene: 9. Germline CDR1 and CDR2: KGHSH and LQKENI. The CDR3 spans 15 residues. CDR3 in amino acids: CASSSKRDSPYEQYF. The CDR3, as DNA: TGTGCCAGCTCATCGAAACGGGACAGCCCCTACGAGCAGTACTTC.

As regards this clonotype: A read error may produce the germline difference seen at one junction end. The V call is TRBV19, the J call TRBJ1-2; D is possibly TRBD1 (6 bases). Germline V gene data show CDR1 as LNHDA and CDR2 as SQIVND (reference sequence). The CDR3 is 13 residues long. CDR3 in amino acids: CASEEGGERGYNF. The DNA for the CDR3 is TGTGCCAGTGAGGAGGGGGGAGAGCGTGGCTACAACTTC. The full variable domain, completed using reference TRBV19 and TRBJ1-2, is DGGITQSPKYLFRKEGQNVTLSCEQNLNHDAMYWYRQDPGQGLRLIYYSQIVNDFQKGDIAEGYSVSREKKESFPLTVTSAQKNPTAFYLCASEEGGERGYNFGSGTRLTVV.

About this clonotype: Just one base apart from a much larger clone, this may be a read error. The chain recombines TRBV5-1 with TRBJ2-7; D may be TRBD2 (7 bases). Germline assignment: CDR1 SGHRS and CDR2 YFSETQ. CDR3 size: 15 residues. This CDR3 reads CASNLGGTRAYEQYF. CDR3 sequence (DNA): TGCGCCAGCAACTTGGGAGGGACACGAGCCTACGAGCAGTACTTC.

Note on this clonotype: This clone may be a read error of a much larger clone one base away. CDR3 amino acids: CASSSLLRGGKYEQYF. The CDR3 bases are TGTGCCAGCAGTTCCCTTCTTAGAGGGGGTAAGTACGAGCAGTACTTC. The chain carries TRBV6-2 or TRBV6-3 and TRBJ2-7; TRBD1 might be the D (6 bases). The CDR3 covers 16 residues. CDR1 is MNHEY and CDR2 is SVGEGT in the germline V gene. V was cut by 4 bases and J by 4 bases, with 20 bases left in between.

In this sample, this clonotype turned up many times. The chain combines TRBV19 with TRBJ2-7; no reliable D call. V lost 1 base and J lost 6, with 1 base in between. The CDR3 is 10 amino acids. CDR1 is LNHDA and CDR2 is SQIVND in the germline V gene (reference sequence). The chain's CDR3 is CASSIGEQYF. The CDR3 DNA follows: TGTGCCAGTAGTATAGGCGAGCAGTACTTC.

This chain links TRBV3-1 with TRBJ2-7, with 10 bases lining up with TRBD1. J gave up 5 bases and V 5 bases, and 6 bases lay outside the gene matches. Germline V lookup: CDR1 LGHDT, CDR2 YNNKEL (reference sequence). The CDR3 covers 14 residues. This CDR3 is CASSIRGQGNEQYF. CDR3 sequence (DNA): TGTGCCAGCAGCATACGGGGACAGGGGAACGAGCAGTACTTC.

This clonotype was found many times. The chain joins TRBV30 to TRBJ2-7, with D possibly TRBD1 on 6 matching bases. This CDR3 contains 14 residues. CDR1 GTSNPN and CDR2 SVGIG come from the germline V gene (reference sequence). Trimming took off 0 bases at V and 4 bases at J, with 13 bases between the two ends. As DNA, the CDR3 is TGTGCCTGGAGTGTACAACAGGGCGGGTACGAGCAGTACTTC. Its protein is CAWSVQQGGYEQYF.

Worth noting for this clonotype: A much larger clone differs by one base, so this may be a read error. The rearrangement joins TRBV6-2 or TRBV6-3 to TRBJ2-7, with 9 bases that match TRBD2. The CDR3 loop spans 14 amino acids. CDR1 MNHEY and CDR2 SVGEGT come from the germline V gene. The junction had 5 bases not matched to a gene; V was cut back by 7 bases and J by 1 base. CDR3 protein: CASKQGLASYEQYF. Written as DNA, the CDR3 is TGTGCCAGCAAACAAGGACTAGCGTCCTACGAGCAGTACTTC.

This clonotype has a count of ten or more. The chain recombines TRBV12-5 with TRBJ1-2, with 7 bases identical to TRBD1. V lost 4 bases and J lost 7; bases outside the gene matches: 9. The CDR3 length is 14 residues. Germline CDR1 LGHNT, CDR2 FRNRAP. Here the CDR3 DNA reads TGTGCTAGTGGTTCGGGACAGCCGGCTATTGGCTACACCTTC. Its translation is CASGSGQPAIGYTF.